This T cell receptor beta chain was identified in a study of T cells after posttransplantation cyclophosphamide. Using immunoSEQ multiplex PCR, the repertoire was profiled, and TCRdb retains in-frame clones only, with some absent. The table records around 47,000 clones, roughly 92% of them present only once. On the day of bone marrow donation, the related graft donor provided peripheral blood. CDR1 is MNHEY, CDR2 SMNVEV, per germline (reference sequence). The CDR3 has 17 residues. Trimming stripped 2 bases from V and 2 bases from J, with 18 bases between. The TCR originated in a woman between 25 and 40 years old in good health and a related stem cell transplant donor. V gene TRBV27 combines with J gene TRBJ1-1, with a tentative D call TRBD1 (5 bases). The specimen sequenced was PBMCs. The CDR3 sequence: CASSLDPQVAKNTEAFF. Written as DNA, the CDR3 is TGTGCCAGCAGTTTAGACCCACAGGTGGCCAAAAACACTGAAGCTTTCTTT.